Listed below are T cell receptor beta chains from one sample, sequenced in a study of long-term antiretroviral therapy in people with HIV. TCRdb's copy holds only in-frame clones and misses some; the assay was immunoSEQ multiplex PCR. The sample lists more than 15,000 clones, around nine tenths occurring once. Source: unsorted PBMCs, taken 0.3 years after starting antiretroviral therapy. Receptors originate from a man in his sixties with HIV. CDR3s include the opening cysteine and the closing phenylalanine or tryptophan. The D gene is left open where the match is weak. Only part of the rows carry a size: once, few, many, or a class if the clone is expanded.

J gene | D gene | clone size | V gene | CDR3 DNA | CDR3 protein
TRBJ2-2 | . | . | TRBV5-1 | TGCGCCAGCAGCTTAGGGCTGTCGAACACCGGGGAGCTGTTTTTT | CASSLGLSNTGELFF
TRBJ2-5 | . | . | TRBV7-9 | TGTGCCAGCAGCTTATTCGGGGGAGGAGGAGAGACCCAGTACTTC | CASSLFGGGGETQYF
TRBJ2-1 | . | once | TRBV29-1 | TGCAGCGTTGTAGGGCAATTTCGTTACAATGAGCAGTTCTTC | CSVVGQFRYNEQFF
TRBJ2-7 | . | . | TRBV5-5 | TGTGCCAGCAGCTTGTGGGCAAACGCACCCTACGAGCAGTACTTC | CASSLWANAPYEQYF
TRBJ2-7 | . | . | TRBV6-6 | TGTGCCAGCGGAAAACGCGGGGTCGCCTACGAGCAGTACTTC | CASGKRGVAYEQYF
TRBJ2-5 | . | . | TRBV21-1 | TGTGCCAGCAGCAAAGGCTACCACGGGACAGGCTTGTCGGAGACCCAGTACTTC | CASSKGYHGTGLSETQYF
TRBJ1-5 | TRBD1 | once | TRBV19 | TGTGCCAGTAGTATAGTGACAGGGGACTACAATCAGCCCCAGCATTTT | CASSIVTGDYNQPQHF
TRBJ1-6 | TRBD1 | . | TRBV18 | TGTGCCAGCGCGTCATCCCGACAGGGTGAGATACCCCTCCACTTT | CASASSRQGEIPLHF
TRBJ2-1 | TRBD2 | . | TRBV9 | TGTGCCAGCAGCCCTCTTTCCCGGGAGGGAGGGGAGCAGTTCTTC | CASSPLSREGGEQFF
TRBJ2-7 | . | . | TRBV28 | TGTGCCAGTAGGGTTCCAGGGGACTACGAGCAGTACTTC | CASRVPGDYEQYF
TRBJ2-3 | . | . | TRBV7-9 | TGTGCCAGCAGCTTAGTTGAAGTCCGGACAGATACGCAGTATTTT | CASSLVEVRTDTQYF
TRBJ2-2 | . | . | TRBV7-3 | TGTGCCAGCAGCTTTCGCAACACCGGGGAGCTGTTTTTT | CASSFRNTGELFF
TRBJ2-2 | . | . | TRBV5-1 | TGCGCCAGCAGCTTGAACGGCGGGGGCGTCACCGGGGAGCTGTTTTTT | CASSLNGGGVTGELFF
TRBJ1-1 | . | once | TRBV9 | TGTGCCAGCAGCGCCCTTGGGGGATTGAACACTGAAGCTTTCTTT | CASSALGGLNTEAFF
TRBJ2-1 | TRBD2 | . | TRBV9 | TGTGCCAGCAGCGCGACTAGCGGAGCATACAATGAGCAGTTCTTC | CASSATSGAYNEQFF
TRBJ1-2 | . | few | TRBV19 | TGTGCCAGTAGTATGGGCGGCGGTCCTTATGGCTACACCTTC | CASSMGGGPYGYTF
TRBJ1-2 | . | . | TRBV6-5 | TGTGCCAGCAGTTACCGGGGCGTTAACTATGGCTACACCTTC | CASSYRGVNYGYTF
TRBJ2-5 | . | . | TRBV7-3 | TGTGCCAGCAGCTCTAATGGGGCGGAGGAGACCCAGTACTTC | CASSSNGAEETQYF
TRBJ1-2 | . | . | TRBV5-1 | TGCGCCAGCAGCTTGTTAGGAACCTATAACTATGGCTACACCTTC | CASSLLGTYNYGYTF
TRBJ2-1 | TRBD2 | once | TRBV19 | TGTGCCAGTACCCCCCCCGGACTAGCGGGAGGGGATGAGCAGTTCTTC | CASTPPGLAGGDEQFF
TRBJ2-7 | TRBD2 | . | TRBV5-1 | TGCGCCAGCACCATGGCCCTAGCGGGAGTCTACGAGCAGTACTTC | CASTMALAGVYEQYF
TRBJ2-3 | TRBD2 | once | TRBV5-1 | TGCGCCAGCAGTCTCCCCCAGGCGGGGGAAACAGATACGCAGTATTTT | CASSLPQAGETDTQYF
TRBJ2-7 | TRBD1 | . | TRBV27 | TGTGCCAGCAGTTACGGGACAGGGACCTACGAGCAGTACTTC | CASSYGTGTYEQYF
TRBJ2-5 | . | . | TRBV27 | TGTGCCAGCAGTTTGGGGGTCAGGGGACAAGAGACCCAGTACTTC | CASSLGVRGQETQYF
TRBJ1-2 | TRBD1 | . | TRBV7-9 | TGTGCCAGCAGCATGACAGGGGGGATCATAGGTGGCTACACCTTC | CASSMTGGIIGGYTF
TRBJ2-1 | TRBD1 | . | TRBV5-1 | TGCGCCAGCAGCTCCGGACAGGGGAGCTCCTACAATGAGCAGTTCTTC | CASSSGQGSSYNEQFF
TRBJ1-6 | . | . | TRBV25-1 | TGTGCCAGCAACCCGGGGGGGCTGCTCTATAATTCACCCCTCCACTTT | CASNPGGLLYNSPLHF
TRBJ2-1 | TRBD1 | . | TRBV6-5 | TGTGCCAGCAGCGGGACAGAAAACAATGAGCAGTTCTTC | CASSGTENNEQFF
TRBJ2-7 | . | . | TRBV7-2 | TGTGCCAGCAGCTCGCAAACAGGGCGTCTGCAGTACTTC | CASSSQTGRLQYF
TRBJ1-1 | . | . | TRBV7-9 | TGTGCCAGCAGCCTGGACAGTCCTGAAGCTTTCTTT | CASSLDSPEAFF
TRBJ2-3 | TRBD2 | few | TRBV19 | TGTGCCAGCAAGACCCCGGGACTAGCGGGGGCCCATACGCAGTATTTT | CASKTPGLAGAHTQYF
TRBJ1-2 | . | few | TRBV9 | TGTGCCAGCAGCGTAGGCGGCAGTGGTAACTATGGCTACACCTTC | CASSVGGSGNYGYTF
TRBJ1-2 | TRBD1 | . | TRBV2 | TGTGCCAACCTGGACAGGGAAGCTGGCTACACCTTC | CANLDREAGYTF
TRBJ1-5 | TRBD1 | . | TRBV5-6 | TGTGCCAGCAGCTTTTTAGGGGGCAGTCAGCCCCAGCATTTT | CASSFLGGSQPQHF
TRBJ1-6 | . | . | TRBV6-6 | TGTGCCAGCAGGACGACAGCTCCCGCGTATAATTCACCCCTCCACTTT | CASRTTAPAYNSPLHF
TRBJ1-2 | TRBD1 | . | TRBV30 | TGTGCCTGGATAAGACAGGGGCATGGCTACACCTTC | CAWIRQGHGYTF
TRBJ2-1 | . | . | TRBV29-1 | TGCAGCGTTGAGGTCGGGAGAATCAATGAGCAGTTCTTC | CSVEVGRINEQFF
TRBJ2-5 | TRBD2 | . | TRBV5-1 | TGCGCCAGCAGCCCTCTAGCGGGGGGAAATCAAGAGACCCAGTACTTC | CASSPLAGGNQETQYF
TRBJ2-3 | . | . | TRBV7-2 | TGTGCCAGCAGCTTAGACTGGCCCGGGGATACGCAGTATTTT | CASSLDWPGDTQYF
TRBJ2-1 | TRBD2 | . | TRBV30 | TGTGCCTGGAGCCGGACTTTGACTAGCGGGACGGATGAGCAGTTCTTC | CAWSRTLTSGTDEQFF
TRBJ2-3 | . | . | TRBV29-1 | TGCAGCGTTCGATTTTTGGCCGATACGCAGTATTTT | CSVRFLADTQYF
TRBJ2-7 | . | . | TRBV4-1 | TGCGCCAGCAGCCAAGTCAAACTTTTCTACGAGCAGTACTTC | CASSQVKLFYEQYF
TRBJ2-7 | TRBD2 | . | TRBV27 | TGTGCCAGCAGTCTAGCGGGGGGGCCCTACGAGCAGTACTTC | CASSLAGGPYEQYF
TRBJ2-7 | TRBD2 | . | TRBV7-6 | TGTGCCAGCAGCTCCCGACTGAGTAGCGGGATAAACGAGCAGTACTTC | CASSSRLSSGINEQYF
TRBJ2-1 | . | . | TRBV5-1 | TGCGCCAGCAGCTTCCTGTCCAGGAGAACCTACAATGAGCAGTTCTTC | CASSFLSRRTYNEQFF